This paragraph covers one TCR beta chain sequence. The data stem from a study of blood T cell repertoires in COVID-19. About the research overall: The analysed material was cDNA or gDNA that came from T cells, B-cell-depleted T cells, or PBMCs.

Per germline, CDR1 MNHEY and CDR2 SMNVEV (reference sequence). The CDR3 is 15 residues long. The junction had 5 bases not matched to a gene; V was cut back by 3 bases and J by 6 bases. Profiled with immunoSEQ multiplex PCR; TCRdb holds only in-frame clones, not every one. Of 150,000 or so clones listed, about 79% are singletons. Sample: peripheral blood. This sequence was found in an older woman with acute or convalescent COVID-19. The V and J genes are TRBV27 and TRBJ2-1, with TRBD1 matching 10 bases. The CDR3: CASSFGGTGVNEQFF. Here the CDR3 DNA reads TGTGCCAGCAGTTTCGGAGGGACAGGGGTCAATGAGCAGTTCTTC.